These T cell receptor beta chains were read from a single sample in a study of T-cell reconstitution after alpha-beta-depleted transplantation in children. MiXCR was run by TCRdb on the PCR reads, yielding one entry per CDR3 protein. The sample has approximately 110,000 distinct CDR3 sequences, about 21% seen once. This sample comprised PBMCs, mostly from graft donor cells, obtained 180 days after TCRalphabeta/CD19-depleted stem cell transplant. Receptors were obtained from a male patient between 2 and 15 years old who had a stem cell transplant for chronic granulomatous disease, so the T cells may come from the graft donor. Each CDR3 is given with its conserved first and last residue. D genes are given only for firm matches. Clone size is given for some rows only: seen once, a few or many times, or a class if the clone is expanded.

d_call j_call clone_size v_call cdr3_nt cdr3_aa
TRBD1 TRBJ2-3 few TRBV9 TGTGCCAGCAGCAGGGACAGGCCTAAAGATACGCAGTATTTT CASSRDRPKDTQYF
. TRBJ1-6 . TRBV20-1 TGCAGTGCTAGACCCAAGGGGGTGAGCTCCTATAATTCACCCCTCCACTTT CSARPKGVSSYNSPLHF
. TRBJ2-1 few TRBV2 TGTGCCAGCGCCTTTTCTTCACTAGTTGATGAGCAGTTCTTC CASAFSSLVDEQFF
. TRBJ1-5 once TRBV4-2 TGTGCCAGCAGCCAACGTGGTCGGGGGGTGAAACGGGGCAATCAGCCCCAGCATTTT CASSQRGRGVKRGNQPQHF
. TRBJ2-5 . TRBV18 TGTGCCAGCTCACTCTTTGAGACGCGACAAGAGACCCAGTACTTC CASSLFETRQETQYF
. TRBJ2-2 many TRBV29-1 TGCAGCGTCCCATCGACGGGACTCCACACCGGGGAGCTGTTTTTT CSVPSTGLHTGELFF
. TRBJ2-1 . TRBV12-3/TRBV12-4 TGTGCCAGCAGTTTTGGTCTGGGCCACAATGAGCAGTTCTTC CASSFGLGHNEQFF
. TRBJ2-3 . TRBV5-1 TGCGCCAGCAGCGCCTGGGACTCCACAGATACGCAGTATTTT CASSAWDSTDTQYF
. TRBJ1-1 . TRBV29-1 TGCAGCGTTGAGACAGCTGAAGCTTTCTTT CSVETAEAFF
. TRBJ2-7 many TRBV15 TGTGCCACCAGCAGTGGACCCCAGGTCTACGAGCAGTACTTC CATSSGPQVYEQYF
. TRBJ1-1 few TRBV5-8 TGTGCCAGCAGCTCCGGTCGGAGGACCACTGAAGCTTTCTTT CASSSGRRTTEAFF
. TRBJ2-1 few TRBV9 TGTGCCAGCGGTAGGCAGGGCTCCTACAATGAGCAGTTCTTC CASGRQGSYNEQFF
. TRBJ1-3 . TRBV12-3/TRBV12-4 TGTGCCAGCAGGCAACAGGCAACCTCTGGAAACACCATATATTTT CASRQQATSGNTIYF
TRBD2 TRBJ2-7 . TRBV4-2 TGTGCCAGCAGCCCGTTAGCGGGGGGTAATCCCTACGAGCAGTACTTC CASSPLAGGNPYEQYF
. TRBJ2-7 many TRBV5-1 TGCGCCAGCAGCCCGCCGAGCCCTACTAACGAGCAGTACTTC CASSPPSPTNEQYF
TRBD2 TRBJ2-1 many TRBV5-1 TGCGCCAGCAGCTTACCGGGACTAGGCGGCAATGAGCAGTTCTTC CASSLPGLGGNEQFF
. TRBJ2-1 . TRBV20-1 TGCAGTGCTGGGAGTAGAATGAATGAGCAGTTCTTC CSAGSRMNEQFF
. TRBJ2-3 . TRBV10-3 TGTGCCATCAACAGCGGGCGCAGCACAGATACGCAGTATTTT CAINSGRSTDTQYF
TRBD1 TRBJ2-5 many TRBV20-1 TGCAGTGCTAGAGATCGGCAGGGGGTCATATCGGAGACCCAGTACTTC CSARDRQGVISETQYF
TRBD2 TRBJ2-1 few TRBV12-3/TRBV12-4 TGTGCCAGCAGTTTAAAGCGGGGACCTAACAATGAGCAGTTCTTC CASSLKRGPNNEQFF
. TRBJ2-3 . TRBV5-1 TGCGCCAGCAGCACCTACTTAGATACGCAGTATTTT CASSTYLDTQYF
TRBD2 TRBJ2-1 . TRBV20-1 TGCAGTGCTAGGACCTTTAGCGGGAGGGCTTTCAATGAGCAGTTCTTC CSARTFSGRAFNEQFF